A single sample is the source of the 3 T cell receptor beta chains below, sequenced in a study of blood T cell repertoires in COVID-19. Method: immunoSEQ multiplex PCR; TCRdb's copy keeps in-frame clones and lacks some. This table has some 300,000 clones, around 84% appearing once. Material: peripheral blood. The receptors here all came from a man in his sixties or seventies with acute or convalescent COVID-19.

This clone is a singleton in its sample. This chain links TRBV5-1 with TRBJ2-1; a possible D gene is TRBD2 (6 bases). There are 16 residues in the CDR3. Germline V lookup: CDR1 SGHRS, CDR2 YFSETQ. V was pared by 4 bases and J by 2 bases, with 16 bases between. The DNA for the CDR3 is TGCGCCAGCAGCGGTCGCGGGCGGGACCCCTACAATGAGCAGTTCTTC. This sequence encodes CASSGRGRDPYNEQFF.

As DNA, the CDR3 is TGCGCCAGCAGTCAGACAGGCGACTTTAACTATGGCTACACCTTC. This translates into CASSQTGDFNYGYTF. The rearrangement joins TRBV10-1 to TRBJ1-2; D perhaps matches TRBD1 (6 bases). Germline values: CDR1 WNHNN, CDR2 SYGVQD (reference sequence). The CDR3 extends over 15 amino acids. Deletions cut 5 bases from V and 1 base from J, with 14 bases between.

The chain is built from TRBV5-1 and TRBJ2-2; 7 bases are shared with TRBD1. This CDR3 is 17 amino acids long. Germline CDR1 and CDR2: SGHRS and YFSETQ. The ends lost 0 bases at V and 2 bases at J; junction bases unmatched: 7. The CDR3 region is CASSLAWDSINTGELFF. For the CDR3, the DNA is TGCGCCAGCAGCTTGGCTTGGGACAGTATAAACACCGGGGAGCTGTTTTTT.